Each of the 25 T cell receptor beta chains below was sequenced from the same sample in a study of cytomegalovirus exposure and HLA in healthy donors. Assay: immunoSEQ multiplex PCR; the TCRdb copy retains only in-frame clones and omits some. The table lists roughly 190,000 clones, more than 75% of them singletons. What was sequenced was PBMCs. The source of these receptors is a man aged 30 to 39 in good health and CMV-seropositive.

V and J are TRBV6-1 and TRBJ2-7; maybe TRBD2 (6 bases). Between the trimmed V and J ends, which lost 7 bases and 5 bases, there was a span of 21 bases. This CDR3 spans 15 amino acids. CDR1 MNHNS and CDR2 SASEGT come from the germline V gene. In DNA form, the CDR3 reads TGTGCCAGCATTCTAGGTGGGGGGTCTACAGACGAGCAGTACTTC. This translates into CASILGGGSTDEQYF.

This sequence joins TRBV4-1 and TRBJ2-7, with 10 bases that match TRBD1. The CDR3 is made up of 15 amino acids. V shed 4 bases and J 5 bases; nucleotides not matched to a gene: 8. CDR1 and CDR2 from the germline V gene are MGHRA and YSYEKL. CDR3 in DNA: TGCGCCAGCAGCCGCACCGGGACAGGGGACCACGAGCAGTACTTC. Protein product: CASSRTGTGDHEQYF.

The rearrangement links TRBV7-9 to TRBJ1-1; 8 positions agree with TRBD1. Germline V gene sequence: CDR1 SEHNR, CDR2 FQNEAQ (reference sequence). With 1 base clipped from V and 12 bases from J, the junction kept 7 bases outside the gene matches. The CDR3 covers 13 residues. The CDR3 DNA follows: TGTGCCAGCAGCTTAGTCCTGACAGGGGAGTCTTTCTTT. Its translation is CASSLVLTGESFF.

The J gene is TRBJ2-5, the V gene TRBV27; TRBD2 might be the D (6 bases). Trimming removed 6 bases at V and 5 bases at J, with 13 bases between. This CDR3 spans 13 amino acids. Germline V gene sequence: CDR1 MNHEY, CDR2 SMNVEV (reference sequence). CDR3: CASRLRGTETQYF. CDR3 nucleotides: TGTGCCAGCAGACTTCGGGGGACGGAGACCCAGTACTTC.

The chain combines TRBV25-1 with TRBJ2-2; no clear D. The CDR3 extends over 12 amino acids. CDR1 MGHDK and CDR2 SYGVNS come from the germline V gene. V lost 6 bases and J lost 8, with 10 bases in between. Here the CDR3 DNA reads TGTGCCAGCAGGGAACTTTCGGGGGAGCTGTTTTTT. This codes for CASRELSGELFF.

The V and J genes are TRBV11-2 and TRBJ2-5; D may correspond to TRBD1 or TRBD2 (5 bases each). The CDR3 spans 13 residues. Trimming shortened V by 1 base and J by 5 bases, and 8 bases separated the two germline ends. Per germline, CDR1 SGHAT and CDR2 FQNNGV. DNA for the CDR3: TGTGCCAGCAGCTTAGGCGAGGGGGAGACCCAGTACTTC. Its translation: CASSLGEGETQYF.

The genes are TRBV6-5 and TRBJ1-2; TRBD1 might be the D (5 bases). Between the trimmed V and J ends, which lost 2 bases and 5 bases, there was a span of 12 bases. CDR3 length: 14 amino acids. CDR1 and CDR2 from the germline V gene are MNHEY and SVGAGI. The CDR3 loop is CASSYEGLGYGYTF. The CDR3 DNA reads as TGTGCCAGCAGTTACGAGGGACTAGGTTATGGCTACACCTTC.

The rearrangement joins TRBV5-1 to TRBJ2-6; D possibly matches TRBD1 or TRBD2 (5 bases each). The length of the CDR3 is 18 residues. Germline lookup yields CDR1 SGHRS and CDR2 YFSETQ. With 2 bases removed from V and 1 base from J, the gap between germline ends came to 16 bases. In DNA, the CDR3 is TGCGCCAGCAGCTTTGTCGGCAGGGAGTTTTCTGGGGCCAACGTCCTGACTTTC. This encodes CASSFVGREFSGANVLTF.

V gene TRBV5-4 combines with J gene TRBJ2-6, with 11 nucleotides matching TRBD2. V lost 0 bases and J lost 3; bases outside the gene matches: 2. The V gene's germline CDR1 is SGHNT and CDR2 YYREEE (reference sequence). The CDR3 is 17 amino acids. The CDR3 nucleotides are TGTGCCAGCAGCTTGGCCACTAGCGGGAGTGGGGCCAACGTCCTGACTTTC. This sequence encodes CASSLATSGSGANVLTF.

The V and J genes are TRBV30 and TRBJ1-1, with D maybe TRBD1 (5 bases). The CDR3 loop spans 13 amino acids. The V and J ends lost 5 bases and 1 base respectively, with 11 bases between them. CDR1 and CDR2 (germline): GTSNPN, SVGIG (reference sequence). CDR3 residues: CAWEITGNTEAFF. The CDR3 coding sequence is TGTGCCTGGGAAATAACAGGGAACACTGAAGCTTTCTTT.

This rearrangement joins TRBV14 to TRBJ2-2; 7 bases align to TRBD1. J lost 4 bases, V lost 5 bases, and 7 bases had no gene match. There are 15 residues in the CDR3. CDR1 and CDR2 from the germline V gene are SGHDN and FVKESK. CDR3 nucleotide sequence: TGTGCCAGCAGCTCCGACAGGGCGGGCACCGGGGAGCTGTTTTTT. Translation gives CASSSDRAGTGELFF.

The gene calls are TRBV7-9 and TRBJ2-7; D may match TRBD1 or TRBD2 (6 bases each). The V gene lost 9 bases and the J gene lost 3 bases, with 21 bases spanning the gap. Germline lookup yields CDR1 SEHNR and CDR2 FQNEAQ (reference sequence). CDR3 length: 15 residues. The CDR3 region is CASADRGQVFYEQYF. DNA of the CDR3: TGTGCCAGTGCGGACCGGGGGCAAGTTTTCTACGAGCAGTACTTC.

This clone was found a few times. The chain links TRBV29-1 to TRBJ1-5; perhaps TRBD1 as D (5 bases). The germline gives CDR1 SQVTM, CDR2 ANQGSEA. Trimming removed 7 bases at V and 6 bases at J, with 13 bases between. The CDR3 is 12 residues long. CDR3 residues: CSASGTGQPQHF. In DNA, the CDR3 is TGCAGCGCCTCAGGGACGGGTCAGCCCCAGCATTTT.

This clone has just a few counts. This chain links TRBV2 with TRBJ1-2; TRBD1 matches 9 bases. Trimming at V came to 8 bases and at J to 6 bases, leaving 4 bases not matched to a gene. CDR1 is SNHLY, CDR2 FYNNEI, per germline. The length of the CDR3 is 12 residues. CDR3 DNA sequence: TGTGCCAGCGGACAGGGGTACGATGGCTACACCTTC. It yields the protein CASGQGYDGYTF.

The rearrangement links TRBV7-9 to TRBJ2-3; D gene unclear. V gave up 5 bases and J gave up 8 bases, with 11 bases separating them. This CDR3 contains 12 residues. The germline V gene has CDR1 SEHNR and CDR2 FQNEAQ (reference sequence). As DNA, the CDR3 is TGTGCCAGCAGCCCACTGGAGTCTACGCAGTATTTT. Translation: CASSPLESTQYF.

The chain is built from TRBV6-1 and TRBJ1-2; 8 bases match TRBD1. In germline, CDR1 is MNHNS, CDR2 SASEGT. The V segment lost 6 bases and the J segment 3 bases; nucleotides outside the gene matches: 3. The CDR3 totals 13 residues. The CDR3 DNA follows: TGTGCCAGCAGGCTGACAGGGGACTATGGCTACACCTTC. Translation: CASRLTGDYGYTF.

The V call is TRBV9, the J call TRBJ2-3; possible D gene TRBD2, 6 bases. Germline V gives CDR1 SGDLS, CDR2 YYNGEE. The CDR3 contains 16 residues. The V end was cut by 3 bases, the J end by 0 bases, with 14 bases between. The chain's CDR3 is CASSDRASDSTDTQYF. CDR3 coding DNA: TGTGCCAGCAGCGACCGCGCTAGCGACAGCACAGATACGCAGTATTTT.

The V gene is TRBV29-1, the J gene TRBJ1-1; a weak D match, TRBD1 (5 bases). Germline V gene data show CDR1 as SQVTM and CDR2 as ANQGSEA. V was pared by 3 bases and J by 1 base, with 12 bases between. The CDR3 contains 14 residues. The CDR3 nucleotides read TGCAGCGTTGAGACGGGACTGGCGAACACTGAAGCTTTCTTT. Translation: CSVETGLANTEAFF.

The chain links TRBV28 to TRBJ1-1, with D perhaps matching TRBD1 (5 bases). V lost 1 base and J lost 2, with 14 bases in between. This CDR3 spans 16 amino acids. Germline V lookup: CDR1 MDHEN, CDR2 SYDVKM. The CDR3 bases are TGTGCCAGCAGTTTATTTGAGGGGATCATTAACACTGAAGCTTTCTTT. This encodes CASSLFEGIINTEAFF.

V usage is TRBV5-1 and J usage is TRBJ2-1; a possible D gene is TRBD1 (7 bases). V was clipped by 2 bases and J by 3 bases, with 12 bases between them. Germline assignment: CDR1 SGHRS and CDR2 YFSETQ. The CDR3 runs to 15 residues. CDR3 in DNA: TGCGCCAGCAGCTTAGGAGGGGGCGTCTACAATGAGCAGTTCTTC. Translated, it gives CASSLGGGVYNEQFF.

The rearrangement links TRBV4-1 to TRBJ2-2, with TRBD1 as a possible D gene (5 bases). The CDR3 runs 15 residues. Germline CDR1 is MGHRA and CDR2 is YSYEKL. V was pared by 6 bases and J by 2 bases, with 13 bases between. The DNA of the CDR3 is TGCGCCAGCAGTCTTGAGCAGGGTAACACCGGGGAGCTGTTTTTT. It is translated as CASSLEQGNTGELFF.

This chain connects TRBV7-2 to TRBJ2-1, with 15 nucleotides matching TRBD2. The germline CDR1 and CDR2 sequences are SGHTA and FQGNSA. The CDR3 contains 17 residues. V dropped 5 bases and J dropped 10; count of bases not matched to a gene: 12. The CDR3 DNA is TGTGCCAGCAGCCAGAGTGGACTAGCGGGGGGGCCAGGGGAGCAGTTCTTC. Protein product: CASSQSGLAGGPGEQFF.

The rearrangement uses TRBV13 and TRBJ2-7; 10 nucleotides align to TRBD2. The V gene end was trimmed by 0 bases and the J gene end by 3 bases; junction bases not matched to a gene: 8. This CDR3 contains 17 residues. Germline loops: CDR1 PRHDT, CDR2 FYEKMQ (reference sequence). The CDR3 spells CASSLGMLAGDDYEQYF. In DNA, the CDR3 is TGTGCCAGCAGCTTAGGCATGCTAGCGGGAGACGACTACGAGCAGTACTTC. The variable domain in full, with the rest retrieved from reference TRBV13 and TRBJ2-7, is AAGVIQSPRHLIKEKRETATLKCYPIPRHDTVYWYQQGPGQDPQFLISFYEKMQSDKGSIPDRFSAQQFSDYHSELNMSSLELGDSALYFCASSLGMLAGDDYEQYFGPGTRLTVT.

V and J are TRBV9 and TRBJ1-2, with D maybe TRBD1 (5 bases). The CDR3 runs 14 residues. CDR1 is SGDLS and CDR2 is YYNGEE in the germline V gene. V shed 6 bases and J shed 5 bases, with 17 bases lying between them. The DNA for the CDR3 is TGTGCCAGCACCCCCCGGGACGTAACGTATGGCTACACCTTC. It yields the protein CASTPRDVTYGYTF.

The V call is TRBV7-7, the J call TRBJ2-5, with D hard to call. Trimming cost V 3 bases and J 4 bases, with 12 bases left between them. Germline lookup yields CDR1 SSHAT and CDR2 FNYEAQ (reference sequence). CDR3 length equals 14 residues. The CDR3 region is CASSFGTTGETQYF. CDR3 DNA sequence: TGTGCCAGCAGCTTCGGCACTACGGGAGAGACCCAGTACTTC.